This is a list of T cell receptor beta chains from one sample in a study of CD8+CD57+ T cells in acquired aplastic anemia. TCRdb reprocessed the reads via MiXCR and lists one record per CDR3 protein. This table holds approximately 98,000 distinct CDR3 sequences, roughly 51% found once. The sequenced sample was sorted CD4+, CD8+, or CD8+CD57+ T cells (not recorded which) from PBMCs. Every receptor here comes from a human donor in good health, serving as a control. Both conserved end residues are part of each CDR3. The D gene is left open where the match is weak. Rows give clone size only sometimes, using once, few, many, or a class for an expanded clone.

.,TRBJ1-5,TRBV4-2,many,CASSQEDVRGYSNQPQHF,TGTGCCAGCAGCCAAGAAGACGTAAGGGGTTATAGCAATCAGCCCCAGCATTTT
.,TRBJ1-2,TRBV4-3,many,CASSGDSRGDGYTF,TGCGCCAGCAGCGGGGATTCCAGGGGTGATGGCTACACCTTC
TRBD1,TRBJ1-2,TRBV5-1,.,CASSTGQGDYGYTF,TGCGCCAGCAGCACGGGACAGGGAGATTATGGCTACACCTTC
TRBD2,TRBJ2-1,TRBV9,.,CASSVGSAGGHEQFF,TGTGCCAGCAGCGTAGGATCAGCGGGGGGACATGAGCAGTTCTTC
TRBD2,TRBJ2-3,TRBV4-2,few,CASSQPFSGGAPDTQYF,TGTGCCAGCAGCCAACCCTTTAGCGGGGGGGCCCCAGATACGCAGTATTTT
.,TRBJ2-5,TRBV19,.,CASRGRDKLGETQYF,TGTGCCAGTAGGGGACGGGACAAGTTGGGCGAGACCCAGTACTTC
.,TRBJ1-4,TRBV4-3,many,CASSPTGRGEKLFF,TGCGCCAGCAGCCCCACAGGGAGGGGAGAAAAACTGTTTTTT
.,TRBJ2-7,TRBV7-9,many,CASSLPPRHYEQYF,TGTGCCAGCAGCTTGCCTCCCAGACACTACGAGCAGTACTTC
.,TRBJ1-2,TRBV5-1,few,CASSLVTVGGYTF,TGCGCCAGCAGCTTGGTGACAGTAGGTGGCTACACCTTC
TRBD1,TRBJ1-3,TRBV12-3/TRBV12-4,.,CASSFLGQGARNTIYF,TGTGCCAGCAGTTTCTTGGGACAGGGGGCGAGAAACACCATATATTTT
.,TRBJ1-6,TRBV10-3,.,CAISDYQGGNSPLHF,TGTGCCATCAGTGATTATCAGGGCGGGAATTCACCCCTCCACTTT
TRBD1,TRBJ2-1,TRBV24-1,.,CATSDYDRGRNEQFF,TGTGCCACCAGTGACTACGACAGGGGGCGGAATGAGCAGTTCTTC
.,TRBJ1-2,TRBV5-6,many,CASSLMRGTNYGYTF,TGTGCCAGCAGCTTGATGCGCGGAACTAACTATGGCTACACCTTC
TRBD1,TRBJ1-2,TRBV10-3,.,CAISESRDRGGYTF,TGTGCCATCAGTGAGTCGAGGGACAGGGGTGGCTACACCTTC
.,TRBJ2-7,TRBV10-3,.,CAISESSREEQYF,TGTGCCATCAGTGAGTCATCTCGGGAAGAGCAGTACTTC
TRBD2,TRBJ2-1,TRBV6-5,many,CASSYMGGSYNEQFF,TGTGCCAGCAGTTACATGGGGGGGTCCTACAATGAGCAGTTCTTC
.,TRBJ2-7,TRBV6-2/TRBV6-3,many,CASSYSIGRGARYEQYF,TGTGCCAGCAGTTACTCGATAGGTAGGGGGGCCAGGTACGAGCAGTACTTC
.,TRBJ2-7,TRBV19,.,CASSFRHLRRDYEQYF,TGTGCCAGTAGTTTCAGGCATTTGAGGCGAGACTACGAGCAGTACTTC
.,TRBJ2-7,TRBV20-1,.,CSARDKPGATLGEQYF,TGCAGTGCTAGAGATAAACCGGGGGCCACTCTGGGCGAGCAGTACTTC
TRBD2,TRBJ2-7,TRBV4-3,.,CASSQAKASGANQYF,TGCGCCAGCAGCCAAGCAAAGGCTAGCGGGGCGAATCAGTACTTC
.,TRBJ2-1,TRBV4-3,.,CASSQRQTYNEQFF,TGCGCCAGCAGCCAGCGACAGACCTACAATGAGCAGTTCTTC
TRBD1,TRBJ2-7,TRBV27,.,CASWSGTGKYEQYF,TGTGCCAGCTGGTCCGGGACAGGGAAATACGAGCAGTACTTC
.,TRBJ2-2,TRBV25-1,.,CASSGGALGELFF,TGTGCCAGCAGTGGGGGGGCCCTCGGGGAGCTGTTTTTT
.,TRBJ2-7,TRBV20-1,.,CSASYALSYEQYF,TGCAGTGCTAGTTACGCCTTGTCCTACGAGCAGTACTTC
.,TRBJ2-7,TRBV6-1,.,CASSVPISYEQYF,TGTGCCAGCAGTGTGCCGATCTCCTACGAGCAGTACTTC
.,TRBJ1-2,TRBV7-2,.,CASSLRTGPNYGYTF,TGTGCCAGCAGCTTGAGGACGGGACCGAACTATGGCTACACCTTC
TRBD1,TRBJ1-2,TRBV25-1,.,CASSPAGQGGGTFYGYTF,TGTGCCAGCAGTCCGGCAGGTCAGGGGGGCGGGACCTTCTATGGCTACACCTTC
.,TRBJ2-7,TRBV13,.,CASSSDTAGYEQYF,TGTGCCAGCAGCTCAGACACCGCAGGCTACGAGCAGTACTTC
.,TRBJ2-3,TRBV6-4,.,CASRGGDPTDTQYF,TGTGCCAGCCGAGGGGGGGACCCCACAGATACGCAGTATTTT